The 10 T cell receptor beta chains presented below share a single source sample, sequenced in a study of blood T cells in healthy people across ages. A second PCR of roughly 6 to 12 cycles used a sample-barcoded 5' primer and a J-beta primer mix. TCRdb independently ran MiXCR on the 5' RACE reads; one entry per CDR3 protein. Among about 380,000 distinct CDR3 sequences listed, about 55% were seen once. Input material: blood. The receptors were sampled from a man aged 55 to 70 in good health.

The chain combines TRBV7-9 with TRBJ2-1; 8 nucleotides align to TRBD1. The CDR3 covers 14 residues. The ends lost 7 bases at V and 9 bases at J; junction bases unmatched: 11. Germline assignment: CDR1 SEHNR and CDR2 FQNEAQ (reference sequence). CDR3: CASTPFGQGGEQFF. The CDR3 coding sequence is TGTGCCAGCACCCCCTTTGGACAGGGCGGTGAGCAGTTCTTC. Looking up the rest from reference TRBV7-9 and TRBJ2-1 gives the full variable domain: DTGVSQNPRHKITKRGQNVTFRCDPISEHNRLYWYRQTLGQGPEFLTYFQNEAQLEKSRLLSDRFSAERPKGSFSTLEIQRTEQGDSAMYLCASTPFGQGGEQFFGPGTRLTVL.

The chain carries TRBV4-2 and TRBJ2-1; TRBD1 or TRBD2 may be the D gene (5 bases each). There are 12 residues in the CDR3. The ends were cut back, 1 base at V and 9 bases at J, with 7 bases in the middle. Per the germline V gene, CDR1 is LGHNA and CDR2 is YNFKEQ. The CDR3 bases are TGTGCCAGCAGCCAAGGGGGGAGTGAGCAGTTCTTC. It encodes CASSQGGSEQFF.

The table lists this clonotype with a few counts. This chain joins TRBV9 and TRBJ2-5, with 7 bases matching TRBD1. The CDR3 is 15 amino acids. The junction had 5 bases not matched to a gene; V was cut back by 0 bases and J by 3 bases. From germline, CDR1 is SGDLS and CDR2 YYNGEE. CDR3 sequence: CASSVVGTAKETQYF. The CDR3 bases are TGTGCCAGCAGCGTAGTAGGGACAGCCAAAGAGACCCAGTACTTC.

This chain links TRBV7-9 with TRBJ2-7; D might be TRBD1 (6 bases). The CDR3 is 14 residues long. Germline V CDR1 and CDR2: SEHNR, FQNEAQ (reference sequence). V lost 5 bases to trimming and J lost 2 bases, with 13 bases between them. The CDR3 is CASSQTGSPYEQYF. CDR3 sequence (DNA): TGTGCCAGCAGCCAGACAGGCTCCCCCTACGAGCAGTACTTC.

The chain is built from TRBV15 and TRBJ2-5; tentatively, D is TRBD1 (6 bases). Germline loops: CDR1 LNHNV, CDR2 YYDKDF (reference sequence). This CDR3 is 15 amino acids long. V lost 5 bases to trimming and J lost 11 bases, with 24 bases between them. CDR3 sequence reads: CATSGRSHKGDEQYF. The CDR3 DNA reads as TGTGCCACCAGCGGAAGGAGCCATAAGGGGGATGAGCAGTACTTC.

This chain joins TRBV5-1 and TRBJ2-1, with D possibly called TRBD1 or TRBD2 (5 bases each). Trimming pared 9 bases from V and 3 bases from J, leaving 22 bases between. The CDR3 covers 16 residues. CDR1 is SGHRS, CDR2 YFSETQ, per germline. CDR3 DNA: TGCGCCAACTTGGGACCACAGAAAACTCACTACAATGAGCAGTTCTTC. As protein: CANLGPQKTHYNEQFF.

V and J are TRBV20-1 and TRBJ2-7; 11 bases match TRBD2. CDR1 is DFQATT and CDR2 is SNEGSKA in the germline V gene (reference sequence). This CDR3 contains 13 residues. V shed 6 bases, J shed 7 bases, and the junction held 8 bases outside the gene matches. The CDR3 loop reads CSARTSGRGEQYF. CDR3 sequence (DNA): TGCAGTGCCAGGACTAGCGGGCGGGGAGAGCAGTACTTC.

This clonotype was seen repeatedly, ten times or more. The V call is TRBV29-1, the J call TRBJ2-4; D is undetermined. Germline CDR1 reads SQVTM; CDR2 reads ANQGSEA. V lost 4 bases, J lost 0 bases, and 7 bases lay in between. CDR3 length: 13 amino acids. CDR3 region: CSVGTIAKNIQYF. For the CDR3, the DNA is TGCAGCGTTGGTACGATAGCCAAAAACATTCAGTACTTC.

The chain combines TRBV4-3 with TRBJ2-7; TRBD2 matches at 12 bases. V dropped 0 bases and J dropped 3; count of bases not matched to a gene: 9. Germline V gives CDR1 LGHNA, CDR2 YSLEER. The CDR3 is made up of 18 amino acids. The CDR3: CASSQDLLAGGSFYEQYF. The CDR3, as DNA: TGCGCCAGCAGCCAAGATTTACTAGCGGGAGGCTCCTTCTACGAGCAGTACTTC.

The V gene is TRBV27, the J gene TRBJ2-7, with 12 bases fitting TRBD1. Germline V gene data show CDR1 as MNHEY and CDR2 as SMNVEV (reference sequence). J was trimmed by 2 bases and V by 5 bases; bases with no gene match: 4. The length of the CDR3 is 15 residues. CDR3 bases: TGTGCCAGCAGTGACCGGGACAGGGGGCCCTACGAGCAGTACTTC. It codes for CASSDRDRGPYEQYF.